Listed below are T cell receptor beta chains from one sample, sequenced in a study of T cells in localized non-small cell lung cancer. Only in-frame clones appear in the TCRdb table, and some are missing; sequencing was by immunoSEQ multiplex PCR. The sample shows over 70,000 clones, approximately 90% of them seen only once. The input for sequencing was PBMCs, taken before any cancer treatment. These receptors all come from a woman aged 35-70 years with stage II squamous cell lung carcinoma. Both conserved end residues are part of each CDR3. The D gene is left open where the match is weak. The listing skips clone size in some rows; elsewhere it reads once, few, many or a size class.

clone_size | j_call | d_call | v_call | cdr3_nt | cdr3_aa
- | TRBJ1-2 | TRBD1 | TRBV19 | TGTGCCAGTAGTATTCCAACAGGGGTGCGCTCTAACTATGGCTACACCTTC | CASSIPTGVRSNYGYTF
few | TRBJ2-2 | TRBD2 | TRBV7-8 | TGTGCCAGCAGCCCACGCGGGTTAGCGGGGGGGCCCGACACCGGGGAGCTGTTTTTT | CASSPRGLAGGPDTGELFF
- | TRBJ1-1 | - | TRBV6-1 | TGTGCCAGCAGGTGGGGGAAGAACACTGAAGCTTTCTTT | CASRWGKNTEAFF
- | TRBJ1-1 | TRBD1 | TRBV10-3 | TGTGCCATCAGCTATACGGACAGGATGAACACTGAAGCTTTCTTT | CAISYTDRMNTEAFF
- | TRBJ2-7 | TRBD2 | TRBV10-2 | TGCGCCAGCAGCGCCGAACACGGGAGGTCCTACGAGCAGTACTTC | CASSAEHGRSYEQYF
- | TRBJ2-1 | TRBD1 | TRBV7-2 | TGTGCCAGCAGCTTCCCCGGACAGGGACCGTTCTTC | CASSFPGQGPFF
- | TRBJ2-2 | TRBD2 | TRBV27 | TGTGCCATCAGACTAGCGGGAGCGCCCGGGGAGCTGTTTTTT | CAIRLAGAPGELFF
- | TRBJ1-5 | - | TRBV12-5 | TGTGCTAGTGGTCAGGGCGATTATAGCAATCAGCCCCAGCATTTT | CASGQGDYSNQPQHF
- | TRBJ1-2 | TRBD1 | TRBV7-6 | TGTGCCAGCAGCCCTACAGAGGGGAGCGGAGACAGGGTACTACTCTATGGCTACACCTTC | CASSPTEGSGDRVLLYGYTF
- | TRBJ1-2 | TRBD1 | TRBV2 | TGTGCCGACAGGGGGCCGAGGTACACCTTC | CADRGPRYTF
once | TRBJ1-3 | - | TRBV25-1 | TGTGCCAGCAGTGTCGCGTTTGGAAACACCATATATTTT | CASSVAFGNTIYF
- | TRBJ2-1 | - | TRBV9 | TGTGCCAGCAGCGTAGGTGGGTCAGGCAATGAGCAGTTCTTC | CASSVGGSGNEQFF
once | TRBJ2-2 | - | TRBV4-2 | TGTGCCAGCAGCCAAGAAGGGGGACAGGAGCTGTTTTTT | CASSQEGGQELFF
- | TRBJ1-2 | TRBD1 | TRBV9 | TGTGCCAGCAGCGCAACCGGGACAGGGGCCCATTATGGCTACACCTTC | CASSATGTGAHYGYTF
- | TRBJ1-2 | - | TRBV7-2 | TGTGCCAGCAGCTTAGTAGGGTATGGCTACACCTTC | CASSLVGYGYTF
- | TRBJ2-2 | - | TRBV7-9 | TGTGCCAGCAGCTTAGGGGGGACCTCTGGGACCGGGGAGCTGTTTTTT | CASSLGGTSGTGELFF
- | TRBJ1-5 | - | TRBV27 | TGTGCCAGCAGTTTATTGAGTCCAAACCAGCCCCAGCATTTT | CASSLLSPNQPQHF
- | TRBJ1-5 | - | TRBV7-8 | TGTGCCAGCAGCTTACGAGGTAAGGGCGATCAGCCCCAGCATTTT | CASSLRGKGDQPQHF
- | TRBJ1-1 | TRBD1 | TRBV6-5 | TGTGCCAGCAGTTACTCGAGGACAGGGGCAACTGAAGCTTTCTTT | CASSYSRTGATEAFF
once | TRBJ1-6 | - | TRBV23-1 | TGCGCCAGCAGTCCCTGGGGGCAGTTTAATTCACCCCTCCACTTT | CASSPWGQFNSPLHF
- | TRBJ2-1 | - | TRBV4-2 | TGTGCCAGCAGCCAAGAAATGGGTGCGGGTTCTTTATTCTTC | CASSQEMGAGSLFF
- | TRBJ1-5 | - | TRBV28 | TGTGCCAGCACTAAGGGGCATCAGCCCCAGCATTTT | CASTKGHQPQHF
- | TRBJ1-2 | - | TRBV18 | TGTGCCAGCTCACCACAACAAGGTGGCGTTGGCTACACCTTC | CASSPQQGGVGYTF
- | TRBJ2-7 | - | TRBV6-6 | TGTGCCAGCAGTTACTCTAGGAGCACCTCCTACGAGCAGTACTTC | CASSYSRSTSYEQYF
once | TRBJ2-1 | TRBD1 | TRBV11-2 | TGTGCCAGCAGACCGGACAGGCGTTATCTGAGTGAGCAGTTCTTC | CASRPDRRYLSEQFF
- | TRBJ1-2 | - | TRBV7-2 | TGTGCCAGCAGCTCACAGGGAGCGAGCGATGGCTACACCTTC | CASSSQGASDGYTF
once | TRBJ2-7 | TRBD1 | TRBV6-1 | TGTGCCAGCAGTGGAGGGACAGGGGGTTACGAGCAGTACTTC | CASSGGTGGYEQYF
few | TRBJ1-1 | - | TRBV27 | TGTGCCAGCAGTCTGTCGACAGCCTACACTGAAGCTTTCTTT | CASSLSTAYTEAFF
- | TRBJ1-1 | TRBD1 | TRBV19 | TGTGCCAGTAGTCTGCGGCAGGCAGGGGGGAACACTGAAGCTTTCTTT | CASSLRQAGGNTEAFF
once | TRBJ2-1 | - | TRBV7-8 | TGTGCCAGCAGCCTCCAGGCTACAGGGTTTGAGCAGTTCTTC | CASSLQATGFEQFF
- | TRBJ1-1 | - | TRBV11-1 | TGTGCCAGCAGCTTAGTTGACAGTGTGAACACTGAAGCTTTCTTT | CASSLVDSVNTEAFF
- | TRBJ1-1 | TRBD1 | TRBV18 | TGTGCCAGCTCACCTCGACAGGGTAACACTGAAGCTTTCTTT | CASSPRQGNTEAFF
- | TRBJ1-6 | - | TRBV6-1 | TGTGCCAGCCAAGTCGGCTCCTATAATTCACCCCTCCACTTT | CASQVGSYNSPLHF
- | TRBJ1-6 | - | TRBV9 | TGTGCCAGCAGCGGAATACCAGGGGACTCCTATAATTCACCCCTCCACTTT | CASSGIPGDSYNSPLHF
once | TRBJ2-1 | - | TRBV6-4 | TGTGCCAGCAGACCGACCTTCCGAGGCTACAATGAGCAGTTCTTC | CASRPTFRGYNEQFF
- | TRBJ2-2 | - | TRBV19 | TGTGCCAGTAGTATAGTACCAGTAGTCGCGAACACCGGGGAGCTGTTTTTT | CASSIVPVVANTGELFF
- | TRBJ2-7 | - | TRBV5-1 | TGCGCCAGCAGCCCCTCAAACCCATACGAGCAGTACTTC | CASSPSNPYEQYF
- | TRBJ2-1 | TRBD2 | TRBV6-1 | TGTGCCAGCACGGGCGGGGGTACCTACAATGAGCAGTTCTTC | CASTGGGTYNEQFF
- | TRBJ1-4 | TRBD1 | TRBV7-6 | TGTGCCAGCAGCTTTCTGACAGGGGCGACTAATGAAAAACTGTTTTTT | CASSFLTGATNEKLFF
- | TRBJ2-1 | - | TRBV15 | TGTGCCACCAGCAGAGATACGGGACACCAGACCAATGAGCAGTTCTTC | CATSRDTGHQTNEQFF
- | TRBJ1-1 | TRBD1 | TRBV5-4 | TGTGCCAGCAGCCCTTGGACAGGGAACACTGAAGCTTTCTTT | CASSPWTGNTEAFF
- | TRBJ2-7 | TRBD2 | TRBV4-1 | TGCGCCAGCAGCCAAGAGGGGACTAGCCTAACCTACGAGCAGTACTTC | CASSQEGTSLTYEQYF
- | TRBJ1-4 | - | TRBV19 | TGTGCCAGTAGTATAGGAGGCATATCCCCACGAGGAGAAAAACTGTTTTTT | CASSIGGISPRGEKLFF
- | TRBJ2-5 | - | TRBV25-1 | TGTGCCAGCAGTGCAGGGTACCAAGAGACCCAGTACTTC | CASSAGYQETQYF
- | TRBJ2-3 | - | TRBV5-8 | TGTGCCAGCAGCTTGGAGGGGGGTACGCAGTATTTT | CASSLEGGTQYF
- | TRBJ1-5 | - | TRBV7-9 | TGTGCCAGCAGCCTTTCCACAGGAAATCAGCCCCAGCATTTT | CASSLSTGNQPQHF
- | TRBJ2-1 | - | TRBV7-8 | TGTGCCAGCAGCGCACAGGGTCGAACCTACAATGAGCAGTTCTTC | CASSAQGRTYNEQFF
once | TRBJ1-3 | - | TRBV7-2 | TGTGCCAGCAGCTTAACTCAGGTTTTCTCTGGAAACACCATATATTTT | CASSLTQVFSGNTIYF
- | TRBJ1-1 | - | TRBV29-1 | TGCAGCGTTGGGGGAGGAATGAACACTGAAGCTTTCTTT | CSVGGGMNTEAFF
- | TRBJ2-3 | - | TRBV27 | TGTGCCAGCAGTTTCCGCCCGACAGCACCTACTAGCACAGATACGCAGTATTTT | CASSFRPTAPTSTDTQYF
few | TRBJ1-4 | TRBD1 | TRBV7-6 | TGTGCCAGCAGCTCGGGACAGTCATTAGTTTACGATGAAAAACTGTTTTTT | CASSSGQSLVYDEKLFF